This section outlines one T cell receptor beta chain sequence together with its context. Its antigen is currently unknown. This entry is derived from a study of regulatory T cells in long-lasting Graves disease. Assembly of TCR beta libraries relied on iRepertoire HTBI primers together with Arm-PCR of CDR3 regions. Using its own MiXCR run on the multiplex PCR reads, TCRdb lists one record per CDR3 protein. Of about 460,000 distinct CDR3 sequences in the sample, 20% to 25% were seen once. Overall study results and limits: TRBV28, TRBJ1-2 and TRBJ2-5 were segments that persistent disease favored.

Time point described: persistent/refractory GD, antithyroid drugs over 5 years with positive TRAb. PBMCs provided the RNA from which the TCR library was made. V shed 1 base and J shed 7 bases, with 4 bases lying between them. The germline V gene encodes CDR1 SEHNR and CDR2 FQNEAQ (reference sequence). This CDR3 is built from 12 residues. The genes are TRBV7-9 and TRBJ1-4; D not certain. The receptor was isolated from a female donor with Graves disease. This material consisted of peripheral blood mononuclear cells (PBMCs), taken when the disease was refractory, from a patient treated with antithyroid drugs. The DNA of the CDR3 is TGTGCCAGCAGCTTAGAGGGTGAAAAACTGTTTTTT. It specifies CASSLEGEKLFF.